This T cell receptor (beta chain) came from a study of blood T cells in healthy people across ages. Study-wide points: Without sorted subsets, naive and antigen-experienced compartments could not be conclusively compared.

A second PCR, run for about 7 to 11 cycles, used a sample-barcoded 5' primer plus a J-beta primer mix. Using its own MiXCR run on the 5' RACE reads, TCRdb lists one record per CDR3 protein. The sample shows more than 900,000 distinct CDR3 sequences, roughly a quarter of them seen only once. Peripheral blood from each donor was collected in a volume of approximately 10 milliliters. This clonotype was picked up a small number of times. Antigen unknown. Germline CDR1 SGHKS, CDR2 YYEKEE (reference sequence). The CDR3 is made up of 15 amino acids. In addition, the sample was reused for a study of T cells of mothers and their children. That report adds: Thymic selection molds TCR recombination products alike in related and unrelated pairs. At a sensitivity of around 100 clones per million clonotypes, no persistent microchimeric T cell clones appeared.

This clonotype originated in a girl aged 2-10 years in good health. Material: blood. This chain joins TRBV5-5 and TRBJ2-5, with D unresolved. The end of the DNA aligns better with TRBJ2-1, so the J call may be wrong. CDR3 sequence: CASSLPPSPHNEQFF. In DNA, the CDR3 is TGTGCCAGCAGCTTGCCCCCATCTCCACACAATGAGCAGTTCTTC.